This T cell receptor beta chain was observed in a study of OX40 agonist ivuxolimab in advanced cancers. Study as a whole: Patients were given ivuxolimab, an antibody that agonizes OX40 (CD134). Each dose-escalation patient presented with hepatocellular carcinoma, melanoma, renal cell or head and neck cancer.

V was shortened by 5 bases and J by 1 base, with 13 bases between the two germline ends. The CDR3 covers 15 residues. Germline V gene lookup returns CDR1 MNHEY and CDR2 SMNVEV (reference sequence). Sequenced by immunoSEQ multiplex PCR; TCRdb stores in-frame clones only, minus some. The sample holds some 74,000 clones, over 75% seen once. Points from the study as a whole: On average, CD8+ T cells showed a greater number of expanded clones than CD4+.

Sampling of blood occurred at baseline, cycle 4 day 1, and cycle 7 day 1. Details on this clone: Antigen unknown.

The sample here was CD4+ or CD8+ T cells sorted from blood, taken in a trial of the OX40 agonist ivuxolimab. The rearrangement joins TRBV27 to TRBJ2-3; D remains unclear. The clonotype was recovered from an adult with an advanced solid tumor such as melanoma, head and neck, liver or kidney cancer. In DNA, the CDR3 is TGTGCCAGCAGTCTCGCCCCAACGGGCACAGATACGCAGTATTTT. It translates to CASSLAPTGTDTQYF.